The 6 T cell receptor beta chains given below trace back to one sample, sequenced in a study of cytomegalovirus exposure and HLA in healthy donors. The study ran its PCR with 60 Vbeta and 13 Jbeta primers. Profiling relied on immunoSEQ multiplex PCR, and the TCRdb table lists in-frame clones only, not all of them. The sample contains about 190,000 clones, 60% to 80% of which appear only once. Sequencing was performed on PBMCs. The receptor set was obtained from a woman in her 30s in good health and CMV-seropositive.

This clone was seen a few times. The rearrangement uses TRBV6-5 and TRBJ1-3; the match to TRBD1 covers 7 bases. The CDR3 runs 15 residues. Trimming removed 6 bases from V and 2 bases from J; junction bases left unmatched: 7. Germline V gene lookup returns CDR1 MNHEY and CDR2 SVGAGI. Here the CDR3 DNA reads TGTGCCAGCAGGGGCGACAGGGTTACTGGAAACACCATATATTTT. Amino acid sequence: CASRGDRVTGNTIYF.

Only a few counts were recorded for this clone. The CDR3 protein is CASSHDNNYGYTF. The CDR3, as DNA: TGCGCCAGCAGCCACGACAACAACTATGGCTACACCTTC. This sequence joins TRBV5-1 and TRBJ1-2, with D hard to call. V dropped 4 bases and J dropped 2 bases, with 9 bases sitting between them. Germline values: CDR1 SGHRS, CDR2 YFSETQ. The CDR3 contains 13 residues.

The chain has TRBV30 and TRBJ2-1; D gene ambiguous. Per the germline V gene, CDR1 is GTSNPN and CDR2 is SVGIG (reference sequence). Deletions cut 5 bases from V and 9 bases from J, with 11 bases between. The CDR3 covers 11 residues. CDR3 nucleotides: TGTGCCTGGGACTTAGCTGTTGAGCAGTTCTTC. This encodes CAWDLAVEQFF.

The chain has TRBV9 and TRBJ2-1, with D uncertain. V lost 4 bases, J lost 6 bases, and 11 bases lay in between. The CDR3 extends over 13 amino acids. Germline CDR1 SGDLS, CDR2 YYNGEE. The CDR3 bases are TGTGCCAGCAGCTTTGGGCCAGCCAATGAGCAGTTCTTC. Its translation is CASSFGPANEQFF.

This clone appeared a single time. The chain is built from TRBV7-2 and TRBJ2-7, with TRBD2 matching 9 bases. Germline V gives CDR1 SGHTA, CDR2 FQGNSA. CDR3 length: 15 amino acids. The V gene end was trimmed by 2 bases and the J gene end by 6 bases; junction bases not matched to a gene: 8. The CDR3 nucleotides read TGTGCCAGCAGCTTACAATTAGCGGGAGTTCCCGAGCAGTACTTC. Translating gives CASSLQLAGVPEQYF.

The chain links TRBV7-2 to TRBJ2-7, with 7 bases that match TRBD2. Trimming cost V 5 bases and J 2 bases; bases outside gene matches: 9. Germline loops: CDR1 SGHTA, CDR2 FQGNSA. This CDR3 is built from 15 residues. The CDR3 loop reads CASSTQAGPAYEQYF. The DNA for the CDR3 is TGTGCCAGCAGCACCCAAGCGGGACCCGCCTACGAGCAGTACTTC.